This T cell receptor (beta chain) was found in a study of shared clonotypes between healthy human individuals. Study outcomes and limitations: Compared with memory subsets, naive subsets generally had larger estimated richness.

Trimming cost V 3 bases and J 4 bases, with 13 bases left between them. From germline, CDR1 is SEHNR and CDR2 FQNEAQ (reference sequence). This CDR3 has 14 residues. Measured with immunoSEQ multiplex PCR; TCRdb has only the in-frame clones, and not every one. This repertoire shows 500,000 to 700,000 clones, roughly 96% found once; its top ten account for approximately 0.11%. With regard to this clone: Its antigen is unidentified.

Selected positively for CCR7 and CD45RO-negative, naive CD8 cells excluded terminally differentiated effector memory CD45RA+ cells. The chain is built from TRBV7-9 and TRBJ2-7; D is possibly TRBD2 (5 bases). The origin of this receptor is a woman aged 25 to 45 in good health. The sequenced sample consisted of naive CD8+ T cells sorted from blood. CDR3 bases: TGTGCCAGCAGCTTCAGTGAGGGAATTTACGAGCAGTACTTC. It is translated as CASSFSEGIYEQYF. The full variable domain, completed using reference TRBV7-9 and TRBJ2-7, is DTGVSQNPRHKITKRGQNVTFRCDPISEHNRLYWYRQTLGQGPEFLTYFQNEAQLEKSRLLSDRFSAERPKGSFSTLEIQRTEQGDSAMYLCASSFSEGIYEQYFGPGTRLTVT.